This TCR delta chain was sequenced for a study of gamma-delta T cells after stem cell transplantation. TCRdb processed the RT-PCR reads again with the CATT caller. Here the sample table reports 2 delta-chain clones. Sequencing was done on a sample of gamma-delta T cells. The receptors were gathered from a human donor. It is not recorded whose cells these are; they may come from a transplant donor.

This clone was picked up one time. The DNA for the CDR3 is TGTGCCTGTGACGTTCTGGGGGGGGCAACAGCACAACTCTTCTTT. It translates to CACDVLGGATAQLFF. V is TRDV2 and J is TRDJ2, with 7 bases that match TRDD3. This CDR3 contains 15 residues. The V and J ends lost 3 bases and 5 bases, in that order; junction bases with no gene match: 8. Germline loops: CDR1 GEAIGNYY, CDR2 EKD.